A single sample gave rise to the 29 T cell receptor beta chains below, sequenced in a study of sequential checkpoint blockade in melanoma. Treatment in this sample: randomized to nivolumab then ipilimumab (arm A) or the reverse (arm B). TCRdb's copy holds only in-frame clones and misses some; the assay was immunoSEQ multiplex PCR. The sample holds 1,500 to 2,500 clones, roughly 24% seen once. Sample: tumor tissue (inferred from file names), taken from a patient given nivolumab and ipilimumab in sequence. The source of these receptors is a human donor with melanoma.

This clone rates as medium-sized (0.01 to 0.1%). This rearrangement joins TRBV7-6 to TRBJ1-2; D may be TRBD1 (5 bases). Trimming cost V 4 bases and J 4 bases, with 19 bases left between them. Germline V lookup: CDR1 SGHVS, CDR2 FNYEAQ. CDR3 length: 16 residues. The CDR3 loop is CASSSKSGPGGYGYTF. CDR3 bases: TGTGCCAGCAGCTCTAAGTCTGGCCCGGGGGGCTATGGCTACACCTTC.

The chain employs TRBV15 and TRBJ2-7; TRBD2 matches at 7 bases. Germline V gene sequence: CDR1 LNHNV, CDR2 YYDKDF (reference sequence). With 5 bases clipped from V and 1 base from J, the junction kept 5 bases outside the gene matches. The CDR3 is made up of 14 amino acids. The DNA for the CDR3 is TGTGCCACCAGCCACGGACTAGATTCCTACGAGCAGTACTTC. Translated, it gives CATSHGLDSYEQYF.

The rearrangement joins TRBV19 to TRBJ2-7, with D possibly called TRBD1 or TRBD2 (7 bases each). The germline CDR1 and CDR2 sequences are LNHDA and SQIVND (reference sequence). V dropped 5 bases and J dropped 3 bases, with 14 bases sitting between them. This CDR3 has 14 residues. The CDR3 sequence is CASSVRRGGYEQYF. Written as DNA, the CDR3 is TGTGCCAGTAGTGTTCGCAGGGGGGGCTACGAGCAGTACTTC.

The chain employs TRBV10-3 and TRBJ2-3; perhaps TRBD1 as D (6 bases). V lost 0 bases to trimming and J lost 0 bases, with 13 bases between them. CDR3 length equals 17 residues. Per germline, CDR1 ENHRY and CDR2 SYGVKD. The CDR3 bases are TGTGCCATCAGTGAGTCGAAGGGGGAGTCGAGCACAGATACGCAGTATTTT. Its translation: CAISESKGESSTDTQYF.

The chain joins TRBV11-3 to TRBJ1-1; 10 nucleotides match TRBD1. The CDR3 sequence is 15 residues long. V was clipped by 6 bases and J by 7 bases; unmatched bases: 11. Germline assignment: CDR1 SGHNT and CDR2 YENEEA. CDR3 nucleotide sequence: TGTGCCAGCAGGGCCGGGACAGGGGTGTTGAGTGAAGCTTTCTTT. It yields the protein CASRAGTGVLSEAFF.

By share, this clone ranks as medium-sized. This CDR3 is CASSYSLYTTGGTQYF. The DNA for the CDR3 is TGTGCCAGCAGTTACTCGCTCTATACTACTGGGGGGACCCAGTACTTC. This chain connects TRBV6-8 to TRBJ2-5; either TRBD1 or TRBD2 may supply D (5 bases each). Germline V gives CDR1 MNHGY, CDR2 SAAAGT. V lost 0 bases and J lost 7, with 18 bases in between. The CDR3 consists of 16 residues.

This clone showed up just a few times. This chain uses TRBV28 with TRBJ2-7; 10 bases map to TRBD2. Unmatched junction bases numbered 8, after V lost 5 bases and J lost 4 bases. The length of the CDR3 is 15 residues. Germline assignment: CDR1 MDHEN and CDR2 SYDVKM. The CDR3: CASSPASGSLYEQYF. The CDR3 coding sequence is TGTGCCAGCAGTCCAGCTAGCGGGAGTTTGTACGAGCAGTACTTC.

This clone was detected a few times. The rearrangement links TRBV6-8 to TRBJ1-5; TRBD1 aligns across 9 bases. The germline V gene encodes CDR1 MNHGY and CDR2 SAAAGT. The CDR3 spans 17 residues. Trimming cost V 2 bases and J 6 bases; bases outside gene matches: 11. The CDR3 DNA is TGTGCCAGCAGTTACGATGAGGGAGGACAGGGGATTCAGCCCCAGCATTTT. Protein sequence: CASSYDEGGQGIQPQHF.

This clone was seen a handful of times. This chain links TRBV19 with TRBJ1-2, with 8 bases lining up with TRBD1. The CDR3 loop spans 12 amino acids. CDR1 and CDR2 from the germline V gene are LNHDA and SQIVND (reference sequence). Losses at the gene ends were 8 bases for V and 4 bases for J; bases not matched to a gene: 3. In DNA form, the CDR3 reads TGTGCCAGTGGACAGGGCCGCTATGGCTACACCTTC. Translated, it gives CASGQGRYGYTF.

This clone ranks as medium-sized. The chain carries TRBV6-8 and TRBJ2-1, with 9 bases lining up with TRBD2. This CDR3 is 14 amino acids long. From germline, CDR1 is MNHGY and CDR2 SAAAGT. The J segment lost 7 bases and the V segment lost 10 bases, leaving 11 bases of the junction unmatched. CDR3: CAIREGGGANEQFF. Written as DNA, the CDR3 is TGTGCCATCAGAGAAGGCGGGGGGGCGAATGAGCAGTTCTTC.

By share of the sample, this clone is medium-sized. The chain links TRBV4-1 to TRBJ1-3; TRBD1 matches at 7 bases. The length of the CDR3 is 17 residues. Germline V CDR1 and CDR2: MGHRA, YSYEKL. The V and J ends lost 7 bases and 7 bases, in that order; junction bases with no gene match: 19. This CDR3 reads CASTSGGGAGESNTIYF. The DNA for the CDR3 is TGCGCCAGCACCTCCGGAGGGGGCGCGGGGGAAAGTAACACCATATATTTT.

This clone occurred a few times. The chain recombines TRBV11-3 with TRBJ2-5; D remains unclear. V dropped 4 bases and J dropped 2 bases, with 17 bases sitting between them. This CDR3 region has 16 residues. Germline-derived CDR1 and CDR2 are SGHNT and YENEEA. The chain's CDR3 is CASSSTRILGQETQYF. Written as DNA, the CDR3 is TGTGCCAGCAGCTCGACAAGAATTTTGGGTCAAGAGACCCAGTACTTC.

This clone is judged hyperexpanded. The chain recombines TRBV11-3 with TRBJ1-1, with 7 positions matching TRBD1. Trimming removed 6 bases from V and 5 bases from J; junction bases left unmatched: 9. This CDR3 is 14 amino acids long. Germline V gene data show CDR1 as SGHNT and CDR2 as YENEEA. The CDR3 reads CASRPRQGGTEAFF. CDR3 sequence (DNA): TGTGCCAGCAGACCACGACAGGGTGGAACTGAAGCTTTCTTT.

The genes are TRBV19 and TRBJ2-3; TRBD1 agrees at 10 bases. The CDR3 is 16 residues long. CDR1 and CDR2 from the germline V gene are LNHDA and SQIVND (reference sequence). Trimming at V came to 3 bases and at J to 1 base, leaving 4 bases not matched to a gene. Here the CDR3 DNA reads TGTGCCAGTAGTATTGGGACAGGGGTGGGCACAGATACGCAGTATTTT. As protein: CASSIGTGVGTDTQYF.

The chain couples TRBV19 to TRBJ1-1, with 7 positions matching TRBD1. Germline assignment: CDR1 LNHDA and CDR2 SQIVND (reference sequence). This CDR3 comprises 14 residues. V shed 6 bases, J shed 0 bases, and the junction held 4 bases outside the gene matches. Written as DNA, the CDR3 is TGTGCCAGTAGATTCGGACAGGTGAACACTGAAGCTTTCTTT. It yields the protein CASRFGQVNTEAFF.

The chain employs TRBV9 and TRBJ2-1; 10 nucleotides agree with TRBD2. Germline loops: CDR1 SGDLS, CDR2 YYNGEE. The CDR3 loop spans 16 amino acids. Germline trimming cut 2 bases from V and 3 bases from J; bases unmatched to any gene: 5. The CDR3 sequence: CASSVLLAGYYNEQFF. CDR3 DNA sequence: TGTGCCAGCAGCGTGTTACTAGCGGGGTACTACAATGAGCAGTTCTTC.

This chain joins TRBV6-8 and TRBJ1-1, with D perhaps matching TRBD1 (6 bases). Germline values: CDR1 MNHGY, CDR2 SAAAGT. The CDR3 sequence is 14 residues long. Trimming took 5 bases from V and 3 from J, leaving 13 bases between them. The CDR3: CASSEADRYTEAFF. CDR3 DNA: TGTGCCAGCAGTGAGGCTGACAGGTACACTGAAGCTTTCTTT.

This clone has only a few counts. The chain carries TRBV5-5 and TRBJ2-7; TRBD2 matches at 7 bases. Per germline, CDR1 SGHKS and CDR2 YYEKEE (reference sequence). This CDR3 has 14 amino acids. The V gene end was trimmed by 7 bases and the J gene end by 6 bases; junction bases not matched to a gene: 13. CDR3 DNA sequence: TGTGCCAGCCCCCCAAGGGCGGGAGAAAGCGAGCAGTACTTC. The encoded protein is CASPPRAGESEQYF.

V gene TRBV19 combines with J gene TRBJ2-7, with TRBD1 matching over 9 bases. Trimming took 5 bases from V and 3 from J; bases not matched to a gene: 8. The CDR3 totals 15 residues. Per the germline V gene, CDR1 is LNHDA and CDR2 is SQIVND (reference sequence). CDR3 protein: CASSSGGTGSYEQYF. In nucleotides, the CDR3 is TGTGCCAGTAGTTCCGGGGGGACAGGGAGCTACGAGCAGTACTTC.

The chain employs TRBV11-3 and TRBJ2-7; 12 bases are shared with TRBD2. With V trimmed by 5 bases and J by 5 bases, 7 bases remained unmatched. The CDR3 has 15 amino acids. The germline V gene has CDR1 SGHNT and CDR2 YENEEA. The CDR3 region has the DNA TGTGCCAGCAGCCTACTAGCGGGGGGCTTCAACGAGCAGTACTTC. Its translation is CASSLLAGGFNEQYF.

The chain employs TRBV29-1 and TRBJ1-2; no reliable D call. This CDR3 has 14 amino acids. Germline CDR1 and CDR2: SQVTM and ANQGSEA. V lost 7 bases to trimming and J lost 3 bases, with 18 bases between them. CDR3: CSADQRVMDYGYTF. CDR3 coding DNA: TGCAGCGCCGACCAGAGGGTGATGGACTATGGCTACACCTTC. Using reference TRBV29-1 and TRBJ1-2 for the parts outside the CDR3, the full variable domain is SAVISQKPSRDICQRGTSLTIQCQVDSQVTMMFWYRQQPGQSLTLIATANQGSEATYESGFVIDKFPISRPNLTFSTLTVSNMSPEDSSIYLCSADQRVMDYGYTFGSGTRLTVV.

J is TRBJ2-3 and V is TRBV7-6; D uncertain. Germline assignment: CDR1 SGHVS and CDR2 FNYEAQ. This CDR3 has 15 amino acids. Trimming took 2 bases from V and 2 from J, leaving 11 bases between them. The CDR3 here is CASSLNYQSTDTQYF. CDR3 DNA: TGTGCCAGCAGCTTAAACTACCAATCCACAGATACGCAGTATTTT.

The chain joins TRBV5-1 to TRBJ2-3; 8 bases map to TRBD2. The trim removed 0 bases at V and 2 bases at J, leaving 5 bases unmatched. Germline V gives CDR1 SGHRS, CDR2 YFSETQ. CDR3 length equals 16 residues. CDR3 sequence reads: CASSLGLAPNTDTQYF. The CDR3 coding sequence is TGCGCCAGCAGCTTGGGACTAGCGCCCAACACAGATACGCAGTATTTT.

V is TRBV19 and J is TRBJ2-3; possibly TRBD1 or TRBD2 for D (5 bases each). There are 16 residues in the CDR3. Germline V gene lookup returns CDR1 LNHDA and CDR2 SQIVND (reference sequence). Trimming left V 6 bases short and J 1 base short, with 17 bases between. The CDR3 region has the DNA TGTGCCAGTAGCTACGGGACCGCAAGGGGCACAGATACGCAGTATTTT. It translates to CASSYGTARGTDTQYF.

The chain combines TRBV19 with TRBJ1-1, with D unclear. V lost 3 bases to trimming and J lost 5 bases, with 16 bases between them. Per germline, CDR1 LNHDA and CDR2 SQIVND (reference sequence). The CDR3 has 15 residues. CDR3 nucleotide sequence: TGTGCCAGTAGTATTGTGCGGGGTGGAGGTACTGAAGCTTTCTTT. This translates into CASSIVRGGGTEAFF.

This clone was detected a few times. CDR3 in amino acids: CATSRGGNDNEQFF. Written as DNA, the CDR3 is TGTGCCACCAGCAGAGGGGGGAACGACAATGAGCAGTTCTTC. The gene calls are TRBV15 and TRBJ2-1; D possibly matches TRBD1 or TRBD2 (5 bases each). This CDR3 region has 14 residues. Germline V gene sequence: CDR1 LNHNV, CDR2 YYDKDF (reference sequence). V lost 1 base and J 5 bases, leaving 9 bases between the germline ends.

There are a few counts of this clone. The chain couples TRBV19 to TRBJ2-3; TRBD2 matches at 13 bases. J lost 4 bases, V lost 10 bases, and 5 bases had no gene match. Per germline, CDR1 LNHDA and CDR2 SQIVND (reference sequence). This CDR3 comprises 14 residues. CDR3 protein: CATRLAGGPDTQYF. CDR3 DNA: TGTGCCACCCGACTAGCGGGGGGTCCAGATACGCAGTATTTT.

The table lists this clone with a few counts. CDR3 DNA sequence: TGTGCCATCAGACAGGGTTTCTCTGGAAACACCATATATTTT. Amino acids: CAIRQGFSGNTIYF. The chain links TRBV6-8 to TRBJ1-3, with 7 bases that match TRBD1. This CDR3 spans 14 amino acids. Losses at the gene ends were 10 bases for V and 0 bases for J; bases not matched to a gene: 6. Germline CDR1 and CDR2: MNHGY and SAAAGT.

Comments on this clone: Mismatch with germline at one junction end may stem from a read error. The V gene is TRBV9, the J gene TRBJ1-2, with 7 bases matching TRBD1. This CDR3 is built from 14 residues. Germline values: CDR1 SGDLS, CDR2 YYNGEE. The CDR3 DNA reads TGTGTCAGCACGCCCGGACAGGCTCAGGATGGCTACACCTTC. This translates into CVSTPGQAQDGYTF.